The 31 T cell receptor beta chains below come from one sample, sequenced in a study of identifying expanded T cells in peripheral blood. Only in-frame clones appear in the TCRdb table, and some are missing; sequencing was by immunoSEQ multiplex PCR. The sample consists of about 110,000 clones, 88% of them appearing once. Input material: blood. Receptor source: a person aged 18 to 70 in good health.

The V gene is TRBV5-1, the J gene TRBJ1-4; D unclear. The CDR3 is made up of 13 amino acids. Germline CDR1 SGHRS, CDR2 YFSETQ. Trimming cost V 4 bases and J 8 bases, with 12 bases left between them. DNA for the CDR3: TGCGCCAGCAGCGTCCGGGATCCCGAAAAACTGTTTTTT. Its protein product is CASSVRDPEKLFF.

The rearrangement uses TRBV4-2 and TRBJ2-7, with a possible D match to TRBD2 (6 bases). The length of the CDR3 is 16 residues. The V and J ends lost 1 base and 1 base respectively, with 14 bases between them. In germline, CDR1 is LGHNA, CDR2 YNFKEQ. The CDR3 DNA sequence: TGTGCCAGCAGCCAAGGAACGTGGGGAGGATCCTACGAGCAGTACTTC. Translation: CASSQGTWGGSYEQYF.

For the CDR3, the DNA is TGTGCCAGATCGGGGCAGGGGGTTTATAGCAATCAGCCCCAGCATTTT. It specifies CARSGQGVYSNQPQHF. The chain combines TRBV28 with TRBJ1-5; TRBD1 matches at 7 bases. Germline CDR1 MDHEN, CDR2 SYDVKM. The CDR3 sequence is 16 residues long. V lost 9 bases and J lost 0; bases outside the gene matches: 11.

This chain links TRBV7-8 with TRBJ1-4, with 7 nucleotides matching TRBD1. The CDR3 sequence is 13 residues long. V trimming: 5 bases; J trimming: 6 bases; junction bases outside the gene matches: 3. Germline V gene lookup returns CDR1 SGHVS and CDR2 FQNEAQ. In DNA form, the CDR3 reads TGTGCCAGCAGCCGGACAGGATATGAAAAACTGTTTTTT. Translated: CASSRTGYEKLFF.

V usage is TRBV19 and J usage is TRBJ1-5; D is unresolved. With 4 bases removed from V and 6 bases from J, the gap between germline ends came to 13 bases. Germline CDR1 reads LNHDA; CDR2 reads SQIVND (reference sequence). This CDR3 is 14 amino acids long. The CDR3 nucleotides are TGTGCCAGTAGTACAAGGGAGAAGGGTCAGCCCCAGCATTTT. It yields the protein CASSTREKGQPQHF.

V gene TRBV4-3 combines with J gene TRBJ2-5; D ambiguous. This CDR3 is built from 12 residues. V dropped 1 base and J dropped 4 bases, with 4 bases sitting between them. Germline CDR1 and CDR2: LGHNA and YSLEER. The CDR3 nucleotides read TGCGCCAGCAGCCAAGCGGGAGAGACCCAGTACTTC. Its protein is CASSQAGETQYF.

This chain links TRBV6-6 with TRBJ2-3; D gene unclear. CDR1 and CDR2 (germline): MNHNY, SVGAGI (reference sequence). V lost 6 bases, J lost 4 bases, and 5 bases lay in between. The CDR3 has 11 amino acids. This CDR3 reads CASRFSDTQYF. CDR3 nucleotides: TGTGCCAGCAGGTTCTCAGATACGCAGTATTTT.

V and J are TRBV11-1 and TRBJ2-6, with a weak D call TRBD2 (6 bases). V was pared by 4 bases and J by 0 bases, with 16 bases between. Germline loops: CDR1 SGHAT, CDR2 FQDESV (reference sequence). The CDR3 contains 18 residues. In DNA, the CDR3 is TGTGCCAGCAGCTACGTGGGAGGACCGCTCTCTGGGGCCAACGTCCTGACTTTC. Translation gives CASSYVGGPLSGANVLTF.

This chain uses TRBV7-3 with TRBJ2-6; the D is unclear. The CDR3 extends over 15 amino acids. V lost 5 bases, J lost 0 bases, and 8 bases lay in between. The germline gives CDR1 SGHTA, CDR2 FQGTGA. The CDR3 region has the DNA TGTGCCAGCAGCCTCCCGGACTCTGGGGCCAACGTCCTGACTTTC. This codes for CASSLPDSGANVLTF.

The chain has TRBV28 and TRBJ2-7, with D perhaps matching TRBD2 (5 bases). CDR3 length: 15 amino acids. The germline V gene has CDR1 MDHEN and CDR2 SYDVKM. Trimming left V 3 bases short and J 7 bases short, with 19 bases between. Here the CDR3 reads CASSFPLNRGREQYF. The CDR3 nucleotides are TGTGCCAGCAGTTTCCCCCTAAATCGAGGGCGGGAGCAGTACTTC.

V usage is TRBV7-9 and J usage is TRBJ1-2; D is perhaps TRBD1 (5 bases). V lost 2 bases and J 4 bases, leaving 17 bases between the germline ends. Germline assignment: CDR1 SEHNR and CDR2 FQNEAQ (reference sequence). The CDR3 spans 16 residues. The CDR3 DNA sequence: TGTGCCAGCAGCTTAAACTCCGGGACGGCGGCCTATGGCTACACCTTC. This codes for CASSLNSGTAAYGYTF.

The chain couples TRBV6-5 to TRBJ2-5, with 14 bases matching TRBD2. Germline CDR1 and CDR2: MNHEY and SVGAGI. V dropped 7 bases and J dropped 5; count of bases not matched to a gene: 6. The CDR3 has 15 residues. The CDR3 sequence is CASMTSGGAIETQYF. In nucleotides, the CDR3 is TGTGCCAGCATGACTAGCGGGGGGGCTATTGAGACCCAGTACTTC.

The V gene is TRBV7-6, the J gene TRBJ2-7; the D gene is possibly TRBD1 (5 bases). The CDR3 totals 14 residues. Trimming pared 5 bases from V and 4 bases from J, leaving 15 bases between. Germline V gives CDR1 SGHVS, CDR2 FNYEAQ. CDR3 sequence reads: CASSSQGPPYEQYF. In DNA, the CDR3 is TGTGCCAGCAGCAGTCAGGGCCCCCCTTACGAGCAGTACTTC. Using reference TRBV7-6 and TRBJ2-7 for the parts outside the CDR3, the full variable domain is GAGVSQSPRYKVTKRGQDVALRCDPISGHVSLYWYRQALGQGPEFLTYFNYEAQQDKSGLPNDRFSAERPEGSISTLTIQRTEQRDSAMYRCASSSQGPPYEQYFGPGTRLTVT.

CDR3 in DNA: TGTGCCAGTTCAAGAACCATTAGCCCTCAACAATACGAGCAGTACTTC. Amino acids: CASSRTISPQQYEQYF. The J gene is TRBJ2-7, the V gene TRBV19; D is uncertain. CDR3 length equals 16 residues. Trimming stripped 8 bases from V and 4 bases from J, with 24 bases between. CDR1 and CDR2 (germline): LNHDA, SQIVND (reference sequence).

This sequence joins TRBV7-2 and TRBJ1-6; D remains unclear. Germline CDR1 SGHTA, CDR2 FQGNSA. V lost 2 bases and J lost 7, with 6 bases in between. The CDR3 loop spans 13 amino acids. CDR3 sequence (DNA): TGTGCCAGCAGCTTAACAGCCAATTCACCCCTCCACTTT. Translating gives CASSLTANSPLHF.

The chain links TRBV28 to TRBJ2-7; possible D gene TRBD2, 6 bases. Germline loops: CDR1 MDHEN, CDR2 SYDVKM. The CDR3 is 17 amino acids. V lost 8 bases and J lost 0, with 23 bases in between. This CDR3 is CASSSALAAPSSYEQYF. The DNA for the CDR3 is TGTGCCAGCTCCAGCGCACTAGCCGCACCAAGCTCCTACGAGCAGTACTTC.

The V call is TRBV11-2, the J call TRBJ1-4; D gene ambiguous. This CDR3 spans 11 amino acids. The V gene's germline CDR1 is SGHAT and CDR2 FQNNGV. Between the trimmed V and J ends, which lost 0 bases and 8 bases, there was a span of 1 base. DNA for the CDR3: TGTGCCAGCAGCTTAGACGAAAAACTGTTTTTT. It encodes CASSLDEKLFF.

The chain combines TRBV5-5 with TRBJ1-1; no clear D gene. The CDR3 is made up of 13 amino acids. The V end lost 1 base, the J end lost 4 bases, and 8 bases lay between the germline ends. Germline V gene lookup returns CDR1 SGHKS and CDR2 YYEKEE (reference sequence). The CDR3 region has the DNA TGTGCCAGCAGCTTGTATGCGGGCACTGAAGCTTTCTTT. Translating gives CASSLYAGTEAFF. The entire variable domain, with the rest obtained from reference TRBV5-5 and TRBJ1-1, is as follows: DAGVTQSPTHLIKTRGQQVTLRCSPISGHKSVSWYQQVLGQGPQFIFQYYEKEERGRGNFPDRFSARQFPNYSSELNVNALLLGDSALYLCASSLYAGTEAFFGQGTRLTVV.

The chain carries TRBV5-4 and TRBJ2-3, with D possibly matching TRBD2 (5 bases). The CDR3 consists of 15 residues. Germline V gene lookup returns CDR1 SGHNT and CDR2 YYREEE (reference sequence). Trimming left V 3 bases short and J 2 bases short, with 13 bases between. CDR3 in amino acids: CASSYRPDSTDTQYF. The CDR3 region has the DNA TGTGCCAGCAGCTATCGCCCGGACTCCACAGATACGCAGTATTTT.

V usage is TRBV20-1 and J usage is TRBJ2-1, with unresolved D. The V end was cut by 3 bases, the J end by 9 bases, with 9 bases between. The CDR3 is 11 residues long. CDR1 and CDR2 (germline): DFQATT, SNEGSKA (reference sequence). The CDR3 DNA sequence: TGCAGTGCTAGCGATATACTTGAGCAGTTCTTC. Translation: CSASDILEQFF.

The CDR3 region is CASRRGQDNTEAFF. CDR3 coding DNA: TGTGCCAGCAGACGTGGACAGGATAACACTGAAGCTTTCTTT. The chain joins TRBV5-4 to TRBJ1-1; 7 bases fit TRBD1. Per the germline V gene, CDR1 is SGHNT and CDR2 is YYREEE (reference sequence). V shed 5 bases, J shed 2 bases, and the junction held 6 bases outside the gene matches. The CDR3 spans 14 residues.

This clone was observed once. The chain joins TRBV6-6 to TRBJ1-1; D unclear. This CDR3 contains 14 residues. Germline V gene data show CDR1 as MNHNY and CDR2 as SVGAGI (reference sequence). V was pared by 5 bases and J by 0 bases, with 10 bases between. The CDR3 DNA reads TGTGCCAGCAGTGAGCCGGGCATGAACACTGAAGCTTTCTTT. Translation gives CASSEPGMNTEAFF.

This rearrangement joins TRBV9 to TRBJ1-1, with D perhaps TRBD1 (5 bases). Looked up from germline, CDR1 is SGDLS and CDR2 is YYNGEE. V was trimmed by 4 bases and J by 3 bases, leaving 16 bases between them. The CDR3 spans 15 residues. CDR3 in amino acids: CASSPAGRDHTEAFF. CDR3 nucleotide sequence: TGTGCCAGCAGCCCTGCGGGAAGGGACCACACTGAAGCTTTCTTT.

The chain links TRBV7-2 to TRBJ2-6; a weak D match, TRBD1 (6 bases). The CDR3 has 14 amino acids. Deletions cut 4 bases from V and 8 bases from J, with 12 bases between. Germline assignment: CDR1 SGHTA and CDR2 FQGNSA. CDR3 nucleotide sequence: TGTGCCAGCAGCTCAACAGGGTTGTCCAACGTCCTGACTTTC. This codes for CASSSTGLSNVLTF.

The gene calls are TRBV15 and TRBJ2-5, with unresolved D. From germline, CDR1 is LNHNV and CDR2 YYDKDF (reference sequence). Trimming removed 1 base from V and 4 bases from J, with 10 bases in between. There are 14 residues in the CDR3. The CDR3 DNA is TGTGCCACCAGCAGAGGGAATAGCCCAGAGACCCAGTACTTC. This sequence encodes CATSRGNSPETQYF.

J is TRBJ2-3 and V is TRBV7-2; the D is unclear. This CDR3 region has 14 residues. In germline, CDR1 is SGHTA, CDR2 FQGNSA. V shed 1 base and J shed 0 bases, with 5 bases lying between them. CDR3 bases: TGTGCCAGCAGCTTAGATTTCAGCACAGATACGCAGTATTTT. It yields the protein CASSLDFSTDTQYF.

This clone was observed a single time. The chain combines TRBV10-3 with TRBJ2-1, with 7 nucleotides matching TRBD2. The CDR3 consists of 12 residues. Germline V CDR1 and CDR2: ENHRY, SYGVKD. V gave up 2 bases and J gave up 10 bases; unmatched junction bases: 2. CDR3 DNA sequence: TGTGCCATCAGTGAGGGGAGGGACGAGCAGTTCTTC. This encodes CAISEGRDEQFF.

The genes are TRBV9 and TRBJ2-3; no definite D call. Per germline, CDR1 SGDLS and CDR2 YYNGEE. Trimming left V 2 bases short and J 2 bases short, with 9 bases between. This CDR3 is 14 amino acids long. The CDR3 sequence is CASSVTGLTDTQYF. As DNA, the CDR3 is TGTGCCAGCAGCGTCACCGGGCTCACAGATACGCAGTATTTT. The full variable domain, its missing parts supplied by reference TRBV9 and TRBJ2-3, is DSGVTQTPKHLITATGQRVTLRCSPRSGDLSVYWYQQSLDQGLQFLIQYYNGEERAKGNILERFSAQQFPDLHSELNLSSLELGDSALYFCASSVTGLTDTQYFGPGTRLTVL.

This clone has just one count. This chain connects TRBV7-9 to TRBJ1-4; D might be TRBD1 (6 bases). Germline CDR1 SEHNR, CDR2 FQNEAQ (reference sequence). V shed 6 bases and J shed 7 bases, with 18 bases lying between them. The CDR3 runs 15 residues. Written as DNA, the CDR3 is TGTGCCAGCAGGTTTTCGGGGGCGCAGGGTGAAAAACTGTTTTTT. Translation gives CASRFSGAQGEKLFF.

The V and J genes are TRBV4-1 and TRBJ2-2; D possibly corresponds to TRBD2 (6 bases). The germline CDR1 and CDR2 sequences are MGHRA and YSYEKL. The germline V and J ends were trimmed by 1 base and 7 bases, with 13 bases remaining between them. This CDR3 is built from 15 residues. The CDR3 sequence: CASSQGRDGDGELFF. Here the CDR3 DNA reads TGCGCCAGCAGCCAAGGGCGGGACGGAGACGGGGAGCTGTTTTTT.

The chain has TRBV11-2 and TRBJ2-5; D is unclear. Trimming removed 3 bases at V and 7 bases at J, with 9 bases between. Germline assignment: CDR1 SGHAT and CDR2 FQNNGV. The CDR3 is made up of 12 amino acids. DNA for the CDR3: TGTGCCAGCAGCTTCAGCGAGGCGACCCAGTACTTC. This codes for CASSFSEATQYF. The full variable domain, rest sourced from reference TRBV11-2 and TRBJ2-5, is EAGVAQSPRYKIIEKRQSVAFWCNPISGHATLYWYQQILGQGPKLLIQFQNNGVVDDSQLPKDRFSAERLKGVDSTLKIQPAKLEDSAVYLCASSFSEATQYFGPGTRLLVL.